Below, 19 T cell receptor beta chains from the same sample are listed, as sequenced in a study of human T cells and chemical hapten exposure. One entry per CDR3 protein results from TCRdb running MiXCR on the RACE reads. The sample records 210,000 or so distinct CDR3 sequences, about 22% being singletons. The time point is: patch test 3, about 24 weeks after DPC sensitization. Treatment reported: therapeutic diphenylcyclopropenone sensitization with weekly scalp DPC. The sequenced sample was whole blood, obtained in connection with sensitization to the hapten diphenylcyclopropenone (DPC). These receptors were obtained from a woman between 35 and 50 years old with alopecia areata. Some clones in this sample may be carry-over from other donors' samples.

Only a few counts were recorded for this clonotype. The chain is built from TRBV20-1 and TRBJ1-2; D is unclear. From germline, CDR1 is DFQATT and CDR2 SNEGSKA (reference sequence). V was clipped by 0 bases and J by 7 bases, with 6 bases between them. CDR3 length equals 11 residues. CDR3 nucleotide sequence: TGCAGTGCTAGAGATCACCCTGGCTACACCTTC. As protein: CSARDHPGYTF.

This clonotype was detected only a few times. The gene calls are TRBV6-2 or TRBV6-3 and TRBJ2-3; 9 nucleotides agree with TRBD2. V dropped 0 bases and J dropped 7; count of bases not matched to a gene: 8. Germline loops: CDR1 MNHEY, CDR2 SVGEGT. The CDR3 loop spans 16 amino acids. The CDR3: CASSYSQREVLHTQYF. The CDR3 nucleotides read TGTGCCAGCAGTTACTCCCAGCGGGAGGTTTTACATACGCAGTATTTT.

The gene calls are TRBV5-1 and TRBJ2-5; D call uncertain. The CDR3 has 13 residues. Per germline, CDR1 SGHRS and CDR2 YFSETQ. Trimming took 4 bases from V and 3 from J, leaving 10 bases between them. The chain's CDR3 is CASSVDGKETQYF. Written as DNA, the CDR3 is TGCGCCAGCAGCGTGGACGGAAAAGAGACCCAGTACTTC.

The gene calls are TRBV10-3 and TRBJ1-5; D unclear. From germline, CDR1 is ENHRY and CDR2 SYGVKD. The CDR3 loop spans 14 amino acids. V lost 4 bases, J lost 7 bases, and 14 bases lay in between. The CDR3 bases are TGTGCCATCAGTGTAGCAGCCCTGGGGCAGCCCCAGCATTTT. Translation gives CAISVAALGQPQHF.

This clonotype appeared many times. The J gene is TRBJ1-5, the V gene TRBV2; D gene ambiguous. V dropped 4 bases and J dropped 0 bases, with 7 bases sitting between them. Germline CDR1 reads SNHLY; CDR2 reads FYNNEI. The CDR3 extends over 14 amino acids. CDR3 nucleotide sequence: TGTGCCAGCAGTGGGAGTTATAGCAATCAGCCCCAGCATTTT. Residues: CASSGSYSNQPQHF.

The chain is built from TRBV29-1 and TRBJ1-5, with TRBD1 as a possible D gene (5 bases). This CDR3 region has 13 residues. Per the germline V gene, CDR1 is SQVTM and CDR2 is ANQGSEA. Trimming took off 3 bases at V and 7 bases at J, with 13 bases between the two ends. As DNA, the CDR3 is TGCAGCGTTGAGGTCGGGGCTGGGCAGCCCCAGCATTTT. Protein: CSVEVGAGQPQHF.

The chain recombines TRBV7-8 with TRBJ2-1; 12 bases fit TRBD2. J gave up 9 bases and V 5 bases, and 8 bases lay outside the gene matches. The CDR3 extends over 15 amino acids. Germline V lookup: CDR1 SGHVS, CDR2 FQNEAQ. CDR3 protein: CASSPRLAGETEQFF. In nucleotides, the CDR3 is TGTGCCAGCAGCCCCCGACTAGCGGGAGAAACTGAGCAGTTCTTC.

The chain recombines TRBV2 with TRBJ2-7; 8 nucleotides line up with TRBD1. CDR1 and CDR2 from the germline V gene are SNHLY and FYNNEI. The CDR3 covers 16 residues. Trimming took 8 bases from V and 3 from J; bases not matched to a gene: 15. The DNA of the CDR3 is TGTGCCAGCGTTGACAGGGGCATTATCTCTATCTACGAGCAGTACTTC. This codes for CASVDRGIISIYEQYF.

The chain couples TRBV7-2 to TRBJ2-5; 8 bases are a match to TRBD2. Trimming took 1 base from V and 5 from J; bases not matched to a gene: 3. The germline CDR1 and CDR2 sequences are SGHTA and FQGNSA. The CDR3 consists of 14 residues. Here the CDR3 reads CASSLGSGVETQYF. In DNA form, the CDR3 reads TGTGCCAGCAGCTTAGGTAGCGGGGTCGAGACCCAGTACTTC.

V usage is TRBV28 and J usage is TRBJ1-5; D may be TRBD1 (5 bases). Germline V gene sequence: CDR1 MDHEN, CDR2 SYDVKM. V was clipped by 6 bases and J by 4 bases, with 10 bases between them. The CDR3 is 13 residues long. The CDR3 DNA sequence: TGTGCCAGCAGGGACACCTTGAATCAGCCCCAGCATTTT. It translates to CASRDTLNQPQHF.

This clonotype was detected a few times. The rearrangement joins TRBV6-2 or TRBV6-3 to TRBJ2-2; D uncertain. The ends were cut back, 6 bases at V and 7 bases at J, with 9 bases in the middle. Germline V gene lookup returns CDR1 MNHEY and CDR2 SVGEGT. The CDR3 has 12 residues. Here the CDR3 reads CASRARFGELFF. As DNA, the CDR3 is TGTGCCAGCAGGGCTCGGTTCGGGGAGCTGTTTTTT.

The CDR3, as DNA: TGTGCCAGCAGCTCTCAATCGGCGCAGTATTTT. This codes for CASSSQSAQYF. The chain carries TRBV5-5 and TRBJ2-3; D unresolved. Germline V gives CDR1 SGHKS, CDR2 YYEKEE (reference sequence). The germline V and J ends were trimmed by 3 bases and 10 bases, with 9 bases remaining between them. The length of the CDR3 is 11 residues.

The chain joins TRBV29-1 to TRBJ2-3; D uncertain. V was shortened by 3 bases and J by 1 base, with 5 bases between the two germline ends. CDR3 length equals 12 residues. In germline, CDR1 is SQVTM, CDR2 ANQGSEA. The CDR3 DNA is TGCAGCGTTGAGCTAGGCACAGATACGCAGTATTTT. As protein: CSVELGTDTQYF.

This clonotype appeared a few times. This chain links TRBV12-3 or TRBV12-4 with TRBJ2-1; D gene unclear. V dropped 5 bases and J dropped 12 bases, with 11 bases sitting between them. The CDR3 totals 11 residues. In nucleotides, the CDR3 is TGTGCCAGCAGTCGTGGCCCAGGGCAGTTCTTC. It translates to CASSRGPGQFF.

The sample holds a few counts of this clonotype. V usage is TRBV4-1 and J usage is TRBJ1-1; 8 bases are a match to TRBD1. This CDR3 spans 14 amino acids. In germline, CDR1 is MGHRA, CDR2 YSYEKL. The junction had 4 bases not matched to a gene; V was cut back by 3 bases and J by 4 bases. The CDR3 region is CASSHLTGGTEAFF. CDR3 bases: TGCGCCAGCAGCCACTTAACAGGGGGCACTGAAGCTTTCTTT.

The rearrangement joins TRBV24-1 to TRBJ2-1, with TRBD2 identical over 11 bases. Looked up from germline, CDR1 is KGHDR and CDR2 is SFDVKD. V gave up 4 bases and J gave up 12 bases; unmatched junction bases: 10. The CDR3 covers 15 residues. The CDR3 here is CATSEVGTSGAWQFF. The DNA for the CDR3 is TGTGCCACCAGTGAGGTTGGGACTAGCGGAGCCTGGCAGTTCTTC.

The J gene is TRBJ2-2, the V gene TRBV2; 10 positions agree with TRBD1. The germline gives CDR1 SNHLY, CDR2 FYNNEI. Trimming at V came to 7 bases and at J to 5 bases, leaving 10 bases not matched to a gene. The CDR3 length is 16 residues. CDR3 nucleotides: TGTGCCAGCACCCCCCGGAGACAGGGGGCGACCGGGGAGCTGTTTTTT. Translation gives CASTPRRQGATGELFF.

The chain employs TRBV11-3 and TRBJ2-2, with a tentative D call TRBD1 (5 bases). There are 14 residues in the CDR3. In germline, CDR1 is SGHNT, CDR2 YENEEA. V was cut by 1 base and J by 3 bases, with 6 bases left in between. In nucleotides, the CDR3 is TGTGCCAGCAGCTTAGGCAGGGACACCGGGGAGCTGTTTTTT. This codes for CASSLGRDTGELFF.

This clonotype was recorded only once. The CDR3: CASSLEGTQQFF. The DNA for the CDR3 is TGTGCCAGCAGCTTAGAGGGGACGCAGCAGTTCTTC. The chain has TRBV11-3 and TRBJ2-1, with D perhaps TRBD1 or TRBD2 (5 bases each). V was clipped by 0 bases and J by 11 bases, with 8 bases between them. The V gene's germline CDR1 is SGHNT and CDR2 YENEEA. The length of the CDR3 is 12 residues.